This T cell receptor beta chain was recovered during a study of blood T cell repertoires in COVID-19. Study details: Donors in the United States, Italy and Spain gave samples during acute or convalescent COVID-19.

The CDR3 is made up of 15 amino acids. The germline gives CDR1 GTSNPN, CDR2 SVGIG (reference sequence). J was trimmed by 2 bases and V by 2 bases; bases with no gene match: 3. Per the original methods: Reference gene primer amplification in the assay estimated nucleated cell counts. Using immunoSEQ multiplex PCR, the repertoire was profiled, and TCRdb retains in-frame clones only, with some absent. That table gives V, J and clone size, and the DNA gave D and trimming. This repertoire shows tens of thousands of clones, around 82% found once; its top ten account for around 15%. Specimen: peripheral blood. The chain carries TRBV30 and TRBJ2-6, with 7 bases fitting TRBD2. The sequence was obtained from a human donor in a cohort sampled during active COVID-19. The chain's CDR3 is CAWSLGGAGANVLTF. As DNA, the CDR3 is TGTGCCTGGAGTCTGGGGGGGGCTGGGGCCAACGTCCTGACTTTC.